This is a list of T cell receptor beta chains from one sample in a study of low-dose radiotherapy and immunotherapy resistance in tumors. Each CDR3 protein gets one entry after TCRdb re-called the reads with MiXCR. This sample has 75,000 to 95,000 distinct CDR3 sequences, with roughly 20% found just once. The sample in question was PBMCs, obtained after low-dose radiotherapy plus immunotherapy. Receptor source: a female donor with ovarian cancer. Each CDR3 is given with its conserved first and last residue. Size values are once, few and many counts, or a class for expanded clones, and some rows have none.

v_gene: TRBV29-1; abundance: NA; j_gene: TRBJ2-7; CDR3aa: CSVSLGGDLYEQYF
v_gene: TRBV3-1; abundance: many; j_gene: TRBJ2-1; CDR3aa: CASSQVSGGYNEQFF
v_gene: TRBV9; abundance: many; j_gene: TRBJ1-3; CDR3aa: CASSVGQNSGNTIYF
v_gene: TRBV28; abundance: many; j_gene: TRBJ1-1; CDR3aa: CASSSQLNTEAFF
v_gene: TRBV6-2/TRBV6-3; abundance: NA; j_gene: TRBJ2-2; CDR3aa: CASSIYTGELFFF
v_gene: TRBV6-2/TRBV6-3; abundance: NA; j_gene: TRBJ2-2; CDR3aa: CASSYQSGDTGELFF
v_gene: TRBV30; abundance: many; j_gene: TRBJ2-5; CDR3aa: CAWSDRGIETQYF
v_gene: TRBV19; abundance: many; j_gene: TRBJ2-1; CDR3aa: CASSIRAGGTYNEQFF
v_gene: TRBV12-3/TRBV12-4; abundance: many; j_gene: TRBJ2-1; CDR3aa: CASRSTGEQFF
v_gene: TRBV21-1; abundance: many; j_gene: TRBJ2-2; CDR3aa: CASSVSTGELFF
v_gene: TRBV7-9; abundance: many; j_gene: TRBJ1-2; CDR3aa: CASSRGAGLGGLGYGYTF
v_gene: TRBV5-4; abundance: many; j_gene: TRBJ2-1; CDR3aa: CASSLAGWSSYNEQFF
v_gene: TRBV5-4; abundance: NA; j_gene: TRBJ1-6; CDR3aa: CASSSGQDLVGSPLHF
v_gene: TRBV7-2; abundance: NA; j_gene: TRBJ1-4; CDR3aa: CASSLAFRVPGQGIGEKLFF
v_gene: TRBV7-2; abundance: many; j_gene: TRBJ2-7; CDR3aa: CASSLLLYEQYF
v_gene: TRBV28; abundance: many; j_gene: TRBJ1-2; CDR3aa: CASSLIGGAPLGYGYTF
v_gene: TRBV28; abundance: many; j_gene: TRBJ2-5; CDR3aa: CASSLAGTKETQYF
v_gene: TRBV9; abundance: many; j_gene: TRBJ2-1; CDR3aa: CASSVVFSGTGNEQFF
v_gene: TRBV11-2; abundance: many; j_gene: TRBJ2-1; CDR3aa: CASSSGTSLPDTYNEQFF
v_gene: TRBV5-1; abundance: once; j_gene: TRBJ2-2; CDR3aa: CASSAPTGAGTGELFF
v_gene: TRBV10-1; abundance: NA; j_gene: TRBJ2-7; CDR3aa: CASSESRGGPNEQYF
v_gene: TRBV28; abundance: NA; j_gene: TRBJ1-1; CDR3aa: CASISNTEAFF
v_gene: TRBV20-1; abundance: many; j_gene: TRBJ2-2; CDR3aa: CSARAKREHLTGELFF
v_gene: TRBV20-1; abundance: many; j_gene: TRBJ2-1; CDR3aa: CSAREGLAGSRVLNEQFF
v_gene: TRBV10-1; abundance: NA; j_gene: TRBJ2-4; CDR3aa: CASSESQGVEHIQYF
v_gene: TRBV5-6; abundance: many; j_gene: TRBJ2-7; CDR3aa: CASSFWGVGAYEQYF
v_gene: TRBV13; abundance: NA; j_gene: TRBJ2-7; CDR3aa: CASSLGIRIYEQYF
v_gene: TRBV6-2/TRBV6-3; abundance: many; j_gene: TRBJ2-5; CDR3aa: CASSSTGIETQYF
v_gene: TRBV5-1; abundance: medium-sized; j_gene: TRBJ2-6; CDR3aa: CASSPDGANVLTF
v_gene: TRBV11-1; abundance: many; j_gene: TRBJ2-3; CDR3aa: CASSTGTSGGTDTQYF
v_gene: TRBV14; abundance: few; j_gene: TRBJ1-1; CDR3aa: CASSRAGAMNTEAFF
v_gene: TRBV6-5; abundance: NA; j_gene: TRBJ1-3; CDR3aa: CAGTTAAIGKTIYF